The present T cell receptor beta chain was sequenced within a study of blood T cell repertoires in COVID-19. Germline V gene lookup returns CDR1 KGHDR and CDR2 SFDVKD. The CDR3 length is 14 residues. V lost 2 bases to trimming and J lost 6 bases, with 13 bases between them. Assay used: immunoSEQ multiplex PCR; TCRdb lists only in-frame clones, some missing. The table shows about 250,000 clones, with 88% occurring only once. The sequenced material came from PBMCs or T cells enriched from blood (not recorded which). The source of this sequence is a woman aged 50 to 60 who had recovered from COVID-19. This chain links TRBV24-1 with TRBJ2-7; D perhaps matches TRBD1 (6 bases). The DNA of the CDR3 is TGTGCCACCAGTGATTCCCTGAGAGGGGGCGAGCAGTACTTC. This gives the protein CATSDSLRGGEQYF.